A single sample gave rise to the 27 T cell receptor beta chains below, sequenced in a study of T cell changes during pregnancy in multiple sclerosis (dated by TCRdb to the late 2010s). Libraries were prepared through the immunoSEQ multiplex PCR assay. TCRdb stores this immuneACCESS table with in-frame sequences only. Part of the clones is absent; in the studies checked, under half of the shortfall reflects unresolved V genes, and no reason is known for the rest. For this sample there are tens of thousands of clones; around 93% appear just once. The ten biggest clones cover around 4.2% of the sample. Sample: CD8+ T cells from peripheral blood mononuclear cells, taken in the first trimester of pregnancy. These receptors were obtained from a female donor with multiple sclerosis, enrolled in a pregnancy study.

This clone was seen a single time. The chain combines TRBV6-1 with TRBJ2-7; 8 bases map to TRBD2. Germline lookup yields CDR1 MNHNS and CDR2 SASEGT. The trim removed 2 bases at V and 2 bases at J, leaving 2 bases unmatched. The CDR3 loop spans 14 amino acids. CDR3 nucleotides: TGTGCCAGCAGTGAAACTAGCGGTCCCTACGAGCAGTACTTC. Translation: CASSETSGPYEQYF.

The genes are TRBV6-5 and TRBJ2-1; TRBD1 matches at 8 bases. The junction had 7 bases not matched to a gene; V was cut back by 2 bases and J by 7 bases. This CDR3 spans 15 amino acids. Germline V lookup: CDR1 MNHEY, CDR2 SVGAGI. CDR3 bases: TGTGCCAGCAGTTACGGACAGGGTGGGGCGAATGAGCAGTTCTTC. Translation gives CASSYGQGGANEQFF.

The chain uses TRBV4-1 and TRBJ1-2, with D unclear. V was clipped by 3 bases and J by 2 bases, with 10 bases between them. CDR3 length equals 14 residues. In germline, CDR1 is MGHRA, CDR2 YSYEKL. CDR3 protein: CASSQANGNYGYTF. CDR3 bases: TGCGCCAGCAGCCAGGCCAACGGGAACTATGGCTACACCTTC.

The genes are TRBV14 and TRBJ2-7; 7 bases fit TRBD2. The CDR3 length is 16 residues. The J segment lost 3 bases and the V segment lost 1 base, leaving 9 bases of the junction unmatched. CDR1 and CDR2 from the germline V gene are SGHDN and FVKESK. The CDR3 here is CASSQGPGGNDYEQYF. CDR3 nucleotide sequence: TGTGCCAGCAGCCAAGGACCGGGGGGAAATGACTACGAGCAGTACTTC.

This chain connects TRBV27 to TRBJ2-2; D not resolved. V lost 3 bases and J lost 5, with 7 bases in between. The CDR3 consists of 13 residues. The germline CDR1 and CDR2 sequences are MNHEY and SMNVEV (reference sequence). This chain's CDR3 is CASSFPGTGELFF. CDR3 nucleotide sequence: TGTGCCAGCAGTTTTCCCGGTACCGGGGAGCTGTTTTTT.

The V call is TRBV7-3, the J call TRBJ1-1; possibly TRBD1 for D (5 bases). The CDR3 runs to 14 residues. Trimming shortened V by 3 bases and J by 0 bases, and 8 bases separated the two germline ends. Per germline, CDR1 SGHTA and CDR2 FQGTGA. The CDR3 coding sequence is TGTGCCAGCAGCTTGGACACGATGAACACTGAAGCTTTCTTT. Protein sequence: CASSLDTMNTEAFF.

This rearrangement joins TRBV14 to TRBJ1-2, with D possibly matching TRBD1 (6 bases). The CDR3 is 14 amino acids. V was pared by 1 base and J by 3 bases, with 9 bases between. CDR1 SGHDN and CDR2 FVKESK come from the germline V gene. CDR3 in amino acids: CASSQAQGYYGYTF. DNA for the CDR3: TGTGCCAGCAGCCAAGCACAGGGCTACTATGGCTACACCTTC. The complete variable domain, with remaining parts taken from reference TRBV14 and TRBJ1-2, reads EAGVTQFPSHSVIEKGQTVTLRCDPISGHDNLYWYRRVMGKEIKFLLHFVKESKQDESGMPNNRFLAERTGGTYSTLKVQPAELEDSGVYFCASSQAQGYYGYTFGSGTRLTVV.

The gene calls are TRBV10-2 and TRBJ2-7; a possible D gene is TRBD1 (6 bases). The CDR3 has 14 residues. Trimming took off 2 bases at V and 7 bases at J, with 15 bases between the two ends. In germline, CDR1 is WSHSY, CDR2 SAAADI. DNA of the CDR3: TGCGCCAGCAGTGAGGGACAGTTCTTTTCGGAGCAGTACTTC. The encoded protein is CASSEGQFFSEQYF.

CDR3 bases: TGTGCCAGCAGTTTCTACACCGGGGAGCTGTTTTTT. This sequence encodes CASSFYTGELFF. The gene calls are TRBV28 and TRBJ2-2; D is ambiguous. Trimming cost V 3 bases and J 3 bases, with 2 bases left between them. Per germline, CDR1 MDHEN and CDR2 SYDVKM. The CDR3 consists of 12 residues.

The rearrangement joins TRBV2 to TRBJ2-1; 10 bases are shared with TRBD2. J lost 5 bases, V lost 6 bases, and 7 bases had no gene match. This CDR3 region has 15 residues. Per germline, CDR1 SNHLY and CDR2 FYNNEI. CDR3 residues: CASREREGINNEQFF. The CDR3, as DNA: TGTGCCAGCAGGGAGCGGGAGGGGATAAACAATGAGCAGTTCTTC.

The table lists this clone with a count of one. The rearrangement links TRBV28 to TRBJ2-7; no definite D call. CDR1 is MDHEN, CDR2 SYDVKM, per germline. The V gene lost 6 bases and the J gene lost 2 bases, with 8 bases spanning the gap. This CDR3 comprises 12 residues. The CDR3 sequence is CASRINTYEQYF. The DNA for the CDR3 is TGTGCCAGCAGAATAAATACCTACGAGCAGTACTTC.

The chain recombines TRBV4-3 with TRBJ1-1; maybe TRBD1 (5 bases). The germline gives CDR1 LGHNA, CDR2 YSLEER. The V end was cut by 3 bases, the J end by 5 bases, with 16 bases between. This CDR3 comprises 15 residues. The CDR3 loop is CASSQDTDFRTEAFF. The CDR3, as DNA: TGCGCCAGCAGCCAGGACACGGATTTTCGGACTGAAGCTTTCTTT.

The chain links TRBV27 to TRBJ2-1, with D maybe TRBD2 (5 bases). This CDR3 is 14 amino acids long. Germline V CDR1 and CDR2: MNHEY, SMNVEV (reference sequence). V dropped 6 bases and J dropped 2 bases, with 11 bases sitting between them. The CDR3: CASRSLGAYNEQFF. The CDR3 nucleotides read TGTGCCAGCAGGTCCCTCGGGGCCTACAATGAGCAGTTCTTC.

The rearrangement joins TRBV28 to TRBJ2-1; TRBD2 aligns across 9 bases. CDR1 is MDHEN, CDR2 SYDVKM, per germline. V was pared by 3 bases and J by 7 bases, with 7 bases of the junction left unmatched. The CDR3 is 15 amino acids. Here the CDR3 DNA reads TGTGCCAGCAGTTTGCGGGAGGGCGGTAAAAATGAGCAGTTCTTC. Its translation is CASSLREGGKNEQFF.

The rearrangement links TRBV19 to TRBJ1-1; tentatively, D is TRBD1 (5 bases). Germline CDR1 and CDR2: LNHDA and SQIVND (reference sequence). The CDR3 extends over 15 amino acids. Trimming stripped 8 bases from V and 4 bases from J, with 20 bases between. The CDR3 reads CASSVARGQGTEAFF. CDR3 coding DNA: TGTGCCAGTTCCGTGGCAAGGGGTCAGGGCACTGAAGCTTTCTTT.

This clone was observed once. The chain carries TRBV6-1 and TRBJ2-7, with D hard to call. CDR3 length: 13 amino acids. Germline CDR1 is MNHNS and CDR2 is SASEGT. V lost 6 bases and J 3 bases, leaving 12 bases between the germline ends. The CDR3 coding sequence is TGTGCCAGCAGCCCGGGTCCGTACTACGAGCAGTACTTC. Translated, it gives CASSPGPYYEQYF.

J is TRBJ1-1 and V is TRBV19; D is unresolved. CDR1 and CDR2 from the germline V gene are LNHDA and SQIVND (reference sequence). CDR3 length: 12 residues. Trimming pared 7 bases from V and 1 base from J, leaving 7 bases between. The DNA for the CDR3 is TGTGCCAGTACTGAGGGGAACACTGAAGCTTTCTTT. This encodes CASTEGNTEAFF.

This rearrangement joins TRBV7-6 to TRBJ2-3; 8 nucleotides agree with TRBD1. The length of the CDR3 is 14 residues. V dropped 4 bases and J dropped 1; count of bases not matched to a gene: 1. Per germline, CDR1 SGHVS and CDR2 FNYEAQ. CDR3 nucleotide sequence: TGTGCCAGCAGCTCGGGACAGGGCACAGATACGCAGTATTTT. Protein sequence: CASSSGQGTDTQYF.

The chain employs TRBV28 and TRBJ1-5; no definite D call. The CDR3 consists of 13 residues. Between the trimmed V and J ends, which lost 4 bases and 2 bases, there was a span of 6 bases. CDR1 MDHEN and CDR2 SYDVKM come from the germline V gene. The CDR3 DNA is TGTGCCAGCAGTTCGTATCGCAATCAGCCCCAGCATTTT. Amino acid sequence: CASSSYRNQPQHF. Combining the CDR3 with reference TRBV28 and TRBJ1-5 gives the whole variable domain DVKVTQSSRYLVKRTGEKVFLECVQDMDHENMFWYRQDPGLGLRLIYFSYDVKMKEKGDIPEGYSVSREKKERFSLILESASTNQTSMYLCASSSYRNQPQHFGDGTRLSIL.

V usage is TRBV28 and J usage is TRBJ2-7; 9 positions match TRBD2. CDR1 MDHEN and CDR2 SYDVKM come from the germline V gene. CDR3 size: 11 residues. The CDR3 bases are TGTAGGAAGAGCGGGAGGAGGGCGCAGTACTTC. It translates to CRKSGRRAQYF.

The chain employs TRBV29-1 and TRBJ2-1; 8 bases are a match to TRBD1. The V and J ends lost 2 bases and 13 bases, in that order; junction bases with no gene match: 16. This CDR3 comprises 15 residues. Germline CDR1 reads SQVTM; CDR2 reads ANQGSEA. CDR3 residues: CSVERPDRVDSCQFF. The CDR3 DNA follows: TGCAGCGTTGAAAGGCCGGACAGGGTTGATTCGTGCCAGTTCTTC.

The chain uses TRBV27 and TRBJ2-1, with 8 bases identical to TRBD2. The CDR3 runs 16 residues. The V gene's germline CDR1 is MNHEY and CDR2 SMNVEV (reference sequence). V was pared by 1 base and J by 6 bases, with 8 bases of the junction left unmatched. The CDR3 loop reads CASSLWAGGPGNEQFF. The DNA of the CDR3 is TGTGCCAGCAGTTTATGGGCGGGAGGCCCTGGCAATGAGCAGTTCTTC.

The table lists this clone with a few counts. The rearrangement links TRBV15 to TRBJ1-5, with 8 nucleotides matching TRBD1. Trimming removed 1 base from V and 7 bases from J; junction bases left unmatched: 3. The CDR3 length is 14 residues. In germline, CDR1 is LNHNV, CDR2 YYDKDF (reference sequence). This chain's CDR3 is CATSRAAGGQPQHF. CDR3 DNA: TGTGCCACCAGCAGAGCTGCAGGGGGCCAGCCCCAGCATTTT.

Here the CDR3 DNA reads TGTGCCAGCAGCTCCCGGACTAGCGGGAGGTGGGCTGAGACCCAGTACTTC. Residues: CASSSRTSGRWAETQYF. The chain links TRBV13 to TRBJ2-5; 14 bases are a match to TRBD2. There are 17 residues in the CDR3. With V trimmed by 4 bases and J by 5 bases, 9 bases remained unmatched. CDR1 is PRHDT and CDR2 is FYEKMQ in the germline V gene (reference sequence).

This sequence joins TRBV28 and TRBJ2-1, with TRBD1 matching 9 bases. The germline V gene encodes CDR1 MDHEN and CDR2 SYDVKM. The J segment lost 8 bases and the V segment lost 2 bases, leaving 10 bases of the junction unmatched. This CDR3 spans 16 amino acids. The CDR3 DNA reads as TGTGCCAGCAGTTTAATTCCGGGACAGGGACAGGATGAGCAGTTCTTC. Translation gives CASSLIPGQGQDEQFF.

The V call is TRBV7-6, the J call TRBJ1-3; a possible D gene is TRBD1 (5 bases). The germline gives CDR1 SGHVS, CDR2 FNYEAQ. Trimming removed 5 bases from V and 0 bases from J, with 11 bases in between. The CDR3 is made up of 15 amino acids. CDR3 amino acids: CASSAGGSSGNTIYF. In nucleotides, the CDR3 is TGTGCCAGCAGCGCCGGGGGGAGCTCTGGAAACACCATATATTTT.

This chain uses TRBV27 with TRBJ2-3, with 9 nucleotides matching TRBD2. The J segment lost 5 bases and the V segment lost 3 bases, leaving 9 bases of the junction unmatched. The CDR3 contains 16 residues. Germline V lookup: CDR1 MNHEY, CDR2 SMNVEV (reference sequence). CDR3 DNA: TGTGCCAGCAGTTTGCTAAGCGGGAGGTCCAGAGATACGCAGTATTTT. This translates into CASSLLSGRSRDTQYF.